The rows below give T cell receptor beta chains drawn from one sample of a study of blood T cell repertoires in COVID-19. The repertoire was sequenced with immunoSEQ multiplex PCR; TCRdb's copy has only in-frame clones and lacks some. The sample contains around 450,000 clones, around 90% of which appear only once. Sample: PBMCs or T cells enriched from blood (not recorded which). The receptors here all came from a man between 18 and 35 years old who had recovered from COVID-19. CDR3s include the opening cysteine and the closing phenylalanine or tryptophan. Fields, in order: J gene, clone size, V gene, CDR3 protein. Clone sizes are given selectively: once, few, many, or a class where the clone is expanded.

TRBJ2-2,.,TRBV5-4,CASSPGGMETGELFF
TRBJ1-2,.,TRBV11-2,CASSLGGERSVSWF
TRBJ1-6,.,TRBV19,CASSIDLNSQNSPLHF
TRBJ2-1,once,TRBV18,CASSPRRENEQFF
TRBJ1-1,.,TRBV30,CAGNRGQGTEAFF
TRBJ2-5,.,TRBV5-1,CASTSGLGGETQYF
TRBJ1-2,.,TRBV28,CASSYGTAYGYTF
TRBJ1-5,.,TRBV5-8,CASSRQGLGQPQHF
TRBJ2-7,.,TRBV6-2/TRBV6-3,CASSYSLTGRAYEQYF
TRBJ1-2,once,TRBV7-6,CASSPPEGGGYTF
TRBJ2-3,once,TRBV25-1,CASRERESADTQYF
TRBJ1-2,.,TRBV28,CASSLGGRVGANGYTF
TRBJ1-1,.,TRBV28,CASSGDSKAFF
TRBJ1-4,.,TRBV6-5,CASRGDRLNEKLFF
TRBJ1-4,.,TRBV6-1,CASSERGGYEKLFF
TRBJ2-2,once,TRBV5-1,CASRDRVAVTGELFF
TRBJ1-1,.,TRBV7-2,CASSFRGQWGEAFF
TRBJ1-6,.,TRBV6-4,CASRSGGSPLHF
TRBJ2-7,.,TRBV7-9,CASSFSFYEQYF
TRBJ1-1,.,TRBV25-1,CASSRGNTEAFF
TRBJ1-2,.,TRBV5-4,CASSFSGTGDLGYTF
TRBJ1-6,.,TRBV9,CASSADGSSYNSPLHF
TRBJ1-1,.,TRBV29-1,CSVEVGQNTEAFF
TRBJ1-1,.,TRBV12-3/TRBV12-4,CASSLRQGREAFF
TRBJ2-7,.,TRBV5-6,CASSPSLAGAYEQYF
TRBJ1-2,few,TRBV6-5,CASGRDRDNYGYTF
TRBJ2-5,.,TRBV11-2,CASSLGRLETQYF
TRBJ2-1,.,TRBV29-1,CSVATGYINEQFF
TRBJ2-2,.,TRBV6-1,CASSEKTGRLRTGELFF
TRBJ2-1,.,TRBV5-1,CASSRTGAGSYNEQFF
TRBJ1-1,.,TRBV4-1,CASSQVWAGLKAFF
TRBJ2-7,.,TRBV2,CASSDSDSYEQYF
TRBJ1-2,.,TRBV6-1,CASSEQGAGGYTF
TRBJ2-5,.,TRBV29-1,CSAKRVQETQYF
TRBJ2-2,.,TRBV5-4,CASSLAGERGELFF
TRBJ2-1,.,TRBV28,CASSLRRNEQFF
TRBJ2-7,.,TRBV28,CASSFSSYEQYF